The rows below give T cell receptor beta chains drawn from one sample of a study of shared clonotypes between healthy human individuals. Here immunoSEQ multiplex PCR was the method, and the copy in TCRdb shows in-frame clones only, minus some. There are over a million clones in the sample; roughly 80% occur only once, and 1.4% lies in the top ten. Material: memory CD4+ T cells sorted from blood. These receptors all come from a man aged 18-30 years in good health. Both conserved end residues are part of each CDR3. Fields, in order: clone size, V gene, D gene, J gene, CDR3 DNA, CDR3 protein. The D gene is left open where the match is weak. Expanded clones get a size class; other rows say once, few or many, or leave the size out.

NA	TRBV18	TRBD1	TRBJ1-2	TGTGCCAGCTCACAAGGACAGGGTTCCTATGGCTACACCTTC	CASSQGQGSYGYTF
NA	TRBV5-6	TRBD1	TRBJ2-2	TGTGCCAGCAGCTCCCTTCGGGACAGGGTCGCCGGGGAGCTGTTTTTT	CASSSLRDRVAGELFF
few	TRBV2	TRBD2	TRBJ2-7	TGTGCCAGCGGGACCCAGCGGGGGCCCTACGAGCAGTACTTC	CASGTQRGPYEQYF
NA	TRBV7-6	NA	TRBJ2-2	TGTGCCAGTGCGCCGGGTACGAACACCGGGGAGCTGTTTTTT	CASAPGTNTGELFF
NA	TRBV5-1	TRBD1	TRBJ2-7	TGCGCCAGCAGCTTCAGACAGGGATACGAGCAGTACTTC	CASSFRQGYEQYF
NA	TRBV6-5	NA	TRBJ1-6	TGTGCCAGCCGGGTAGGGGTAGAAGGGGATTCACCCCTCCACTTT	CASRVGVEGDSPLHF
NA	TRBV11-2	NA	TRBJ1-3	TGTGCCAGCAGCTTTTACCCCGGAAACACCATATATTTT	CASSFYPGNTIYF
NA	TRBV5-6	NA	TRBJ1-3	TGTGCCAGCAGCTCTGGAAAAGTGGGTCTGGGAAACACCATATATTTT	CASSSGKVGLGNTIYF
NA	TRBV5-8	TRBD1	TRBJ1-4	TGTGCCAGCAGCGGACCGGGACAGGGGATTGAAAAACTGTTTTTT	CASSGPGQGIEKLFF
NA	TRBV11-2	NA	TRBJ2-7	TGTGCCAGCAGCTTACAGGGGTACGAGCAGTACTTC	CASSLQGYEQYF
few	TRBV5-1	NA	TRBJ2-7	TGCGCCAGCAGCTTGGACGGGTCCTACGAGCAGTACTTC	CASSLDGSYEQYF
NA	TRBV19	NA	TRBJ1-2	TGTGCCAGTAGTAATGCGGTTAACTATGGCTACACCTTC	CASSNAVNYGYTF
NA	TRBV5-1	NA	TRBJ1-2	TGCGCCAGCAGCTTTGGACGGGGAAGCAAGGGCTATGGCTACACCTTC	CASSFGRGSKGYGYTF
NA	TRBV11-2	NA	TRBJ2-1	TGTGCCAGCAGCTTAAACGTAGGAGCGACTACCTACAATGAGCAGTTCTTC	CASSLNVGATTYNEQFF
few	TRBV28	NA	TRBJ1-5	TGTGCCAGCAGTTTGCAGGGCGAGGTTCAGCCCCAGCATTTT	CASSLQGEVQPQHF